The clone carrying this T cell receptor (beta chain) has a handful of counts. This record comes from a study of Ad26.COV2.S vaccination and SARS-CoV-2 variants. Sequenced by immunoSEQ multiplex PCR; TCRdb stores in-frame clones only, minus some. The sample has more than 120,000 clones; around 86% are singletons. The CDR3 has 15 residues. V lost 2 bases and J 13 bases, leaving 20 bases between the germline ends. Germline V gene sequence: CDR1 KGHSH, CDR2 LQKENI. The V and J genes are TRBV18 and TRBJ2-2; maybe TRBD1 (6 bases). This clonotype was sampled from a human donor who had recovered from COVID-19. The source material was peripheral blood, sampled after recovery from COVID-19. The CDR3 region has the DNA TGTGCCAGCTCACCAGACGGGACATCGATATTGGGGCTGTTTTTT. It yields the protein CASSPDGTSILGLFF.